The 27 T cell receptor beta chains presented below share a single source sample, sequenced in a study of shared clonotypes between healthy human individuals. Cells designated naive CD8 were CD45RO-negative and were positively selected for CCR7, with terminally differentiated effector memory CD45RA+ cells excluded. The protocol was immunoSEQ multiplex PCR, while the TCRdb copy is restricted to in-frame clones and leaves out a portion. The table lists some 2.1 million clones, around 93% of them singletons. Sequencing was performed on naive CD8+ T cells from PBMCs. These receptors all come from a man aged 18 to 29 in good health. Some clones in this sample may be carry-over from other donors' samples.

The chain joins TRBV28 to TRBJ2-7; D is perhaps TRBD1 (6 bases). Trimming stripped 1 base from V and 1 base from J, with 8 bases between. The CDR3 contains 14 residues. Germline values: CDR1 MDHEN, CDR2 SYDVKM. This CDR3 reads CASSLSDRSYEQYF. CDR3 bases: TGTGCCAGCAGTTTATCCGACAGGTCCTACGAGCAGTACTTC.

Concerning this clone itself: The identical CDR3 is also encoded by other nucleotide sequences in the sample. This rearrangement joins TRBV7-8 to TRBJ2-1; 11 nucleotides align to TRBD2. The germline V gene has CDR1 SGHVS and CDR2 FQNEAQ. This CDR3 spans 18 amino acids. V shed 1 base, J shed 1 base, and the junction held 6 bases outside the gene matches. The CDR3 DNA reads as TGTGCCAGCAGCTTAGGGCTAGCGGGGGGTAGGTCCTACAATGAGCAGTTCTTC. It encodes CASSLGLAGGRSYNEQFF.

The chain links TRBV6-5 to TRBJ2-2; no reliable D call. V lost 2 bases to trimming and J lost 1 base, with 11 bases between them. The CDR3 is 16 amino acids. Per the germline V gene, CDR1 is MNHEY and CDR2 is SVGAGI. CDR3 bases: TGTGCCAGCAGTTACAATCCGACCTTGAACACCGGGGAGCTGTTTTTT. It encodes CASSYNPTLNTGELFF.

The chain employs TRBV27 and TRBJ2-7, with 12 bases lining up with TRBD1. CDR1 is MNHEY and CDR2 is SMNVEV in the germline V gene (reference sequence). The CDR3 sequence is 17 residues long. Trimming removed 5 bases from V and 4 bases from J; junction bases left unmatched: 12. The CDR3 region has the DNA TGTGCCAGCAGTCCATTGACACCGGGACAGGGGGCTTACGAGCAGTACTTC. Translating it yields CASSPLTPGQGAYEQYF.

The chain employs TRBV27 and TRBJ1-2; the D gene is possibly TRBD1 (5 bases). The germline V gene encodes CDR1 MNHEY and CDR2 SMNVEV (reference sequence). This CDR3 is 13 amino acids long. V was trimmed by 6 bases and J by 7 bases, leaving 15 bases between them. The CDR3 region is CASSPGLSGGYTF. The DNA for the CDR3 is TGTGCCAGCAGCCCAGGGCTCTCCGGTGGCTACACCTTC.

This chain connects TRBV4-1 to TRBJ2-7, with TRBD2 identical over 13 bases. The germline gives CDR1 MGHRA, CDR2 YSYEKL. Trimming cost V 2 bases and J 2 bases; bases outside gene matches: 3. This CDR3 has 16 residues. The CDR3 protein is CASSQPGLAGPYEQYF. The CDR3 bases are TGCGCCAGCAGCCAACCGGGACTAGCGGGACCCTACGAGCAGTACTTC.

This clone was recorded only once. The V gene is TRBV27, the J gene TRBJ1-2; D gene uncertain. Trimming pared 2 bases from V and 4 bases from J, leaving 20 bases between. The germline CDR1 and CDR2 sequences are MNHEY and SMNVEV (reference sequence). This CDR3 region has 17 residues. The CDR3 region is CASSLIKVASGSYGYTF. In DNA form, the CDR3 reads TGTGCCAGCAGTTTAATAAAGGTAGCCAGTGGAAGCTATGGCTACACCTTC.

The V call is TRBV9, the J call TRBJ2-3; tentatively, D is TRBD2 (7 bases). V lost 0 bases and J 3 bases, leaving 17 bases between the germline ends. This CDR3 comprises 17 residues. CDR1 is SGDLS, CDR2 YYNGEE, per germline. The CDR3 DNA sequence: TGTGCCAGCAGCGTAGGAAGGGGGACTATCAGAACAGATACGCAGTATTTT. This codes for CASSVGRGTIRTDTQYF.

For the CDR3, the DNA is TGTGCCAGCAGCAGTTATTCAGGGCTTTGGGACACTGAAGCTTTCTTT. Protein sequence: CASSSYSGLWDTEAFF. The V and J genes are TRBV27 and TRBJ1-1, with D perhaps TRBD1 (5 bases). This CDR3 contains 16 residues. Germline loops: CDR1 MNHEY, CDR2 SMNVEV (reference sequence). V dropped 6 bases and J dropped 3 bases, with 20 bases sitting between them.

The chain links TRBV5-4 to TRBJ2-5; 10 bases fit TRBD1. The J call may be in error: the DNA end matches TRBJ2-7 better. From germline, CDR1 is SGHNT and CDR2 YYREEE (reference sequence). This CDR3 spans 13 amino acids. In DNA form, the CDR3 reads TGTGCCAGCAGCTGGACAGGGGGCTACGAGCAGTACTTC. Translating it yields CASSWTGGYEQYF.

On this clone: This specimen includes other DNA sequences encoding the same CDR3. The gene calls are TRBV6-5 and TRBJ2-1; a possible D gene is TRBD2 (5 bases). V lost 5 bases and J 2 bases, leaving 10 bases between the germline ends. This CDR3 spans 14 amino acids. The germline CDR1 and CDR2 sequences are MNHEY and SVGAGI. This CDR3 reads CASSPTGTYNEQFF. The CDR3 DNA is TGTGCCAGCAGTCCGACGGGAACCTACAATGAGCAGTTCTTC.

J is TRBJ2-7 and V is TRBV28; 8 nucleotides line up with TRBD2. Trimming at V came to 3 bases and at J to 3 bases, leaving 4 bases not matched to a gene. Germline CDR1 MDHEN, CDR2 SYDVKM. The CDR3 is made up of 14 amino acids. The CDR3 protein is CASSFSGNFYEQYF. DNA of the CDR3: TGTGCCAGCAGTTTTAGCGGGAATTTCTACGAGCAGTACTTC.

This chain links TRBV11-3 with TRBJ2-3; the D is unclear. Trimming took off 3 bases at V and 0 bases at J, with 4 bases between the two ends. The germline gives CDR1 SGHNT, CDR2 YENEEA. The CDR3 length is 13 residues. CDR3 residues: CASSFDSTDTQYF. CDR3 coding DNA: TGTGCCAGCAGCTTTGACAGCACAGATACGCAGTATTTT.

The V call is TRBV5-1, the J call TRBJ2-3; D possibly corresponds to TRBD1 (5 bases). CDR3 length equals 15 residues. Germline CDR1 is SGHRS and CDR2 is YFSETQ. The V end lost 2 bases, the J end lost 2 bases, and 12 bases lay between the germline ends. In nucleotides, the CDR3 is TGCGCCAGCAGCTTACTTCCGACAGTCACAGATACGCAGTATTTT. It yields the protein CASSLLPTVTDTQYF.

The chain recombines TRBV7-9 with TRBJ1-2; possibly TRBD1 for D (5 bases). Germline loops: CDR1 SEHNR, CDR2 FQNEAQ (reference sequence). This CDR3 is built from 18 residues. Between the trimmed V and J ends, which lost 5 bases and 0 bases, there was a span of 22 bases. The CDR3: CASSAPEGAPTPNYGYTF. CDR3 bases: TGTGCCAGCAGCGCCCCCGAAGGGGCGCCAACTCCTAACTATGGCTACACCTTC.

This clone turned up a few times. The V gene is TRBV6-5, the J gene TRBJ1-2, with D perhaps matching TRBD1 (6 bases). Trimming shortened V by 6 bases and J by 8 bases, and 16 bases separated the two germline ends. In germline, CDR1 is MNHEY, CDR2 SVGAGI. This CDR3 contains 13 residues. The CDR3 coding sequence is TGTGCCAGCAGCCAGGGCAGGGGAGAAGGCTACACCTTC. It is translated as CASSQGRGEGYTF.

The chain joins TRBV11-2 to TRBJ2-7; D gene uncertain. CDR1 is SGHAT and CDR2 is FQNNGV in the germline V gene. This CDR3 spans 15 amino acids. V gave up 1 base and J gave up 3 bases, with 13 bases separating them. CDR3 coding DNA: TGTGCCAGCAGCTTAGGAGAGACTGCCGACTACGAGCAGTACTTC. It encodes CASSLGETADYEQYF. Complete variable domain (other parts from reference TRBV11-2 and TRBJ2-7): EAGVAQSPRYKIIEKRQSVAFWCNPISGHATLYWYQQILGQGPKLLIQFQNNGVVDDSQLPKDRFSAERLKGVDSTLKIQPAKLEDSAVYLCASSLGETADYEQYFGPGTRLTVT.

This chain uses TRBV27 with TRBJ1-5; D possibly corresponds to TRBD1 (6 bases). Trimming pared 3 bases from V and 9 bases from J, leaving 18 bases between. This CDR3 spans 15 amino acids. Germline loops: CDR1 MNHEY, CDR2 SMNVEV (reference sequence). CDR3 residues: CASSFSGGSGLPQHF. Written as DNA, the CDR3 is TGTGCCAGCAGTTTTTCCGGGGGCTCCGGGTTGCCCCAGCATTTT.

This clone was recorded once. J is TRBJ2-7 and V is TRBV6-1, with a possible D match to TRBD2 (6 bases). There are 16 residues in the CDR3. Germline CDR1 is MNHNS and CDR2 is SASEGT. V was shortened by 1 base and J by 0 bases, with 13 bases between the two germline ends. The CDR3 here is CASSEVLARGSYEQYF. The CDR3 nucleotides are TGTGCCAGCAGTGAAGTGCTAGCGCGAGGCTCCTACGAGCAGTACTTC.

Turning to this clone: This sample includes further DNA sequences coding for the same CDR3. V usage is TRBV9 and J usage is TRBJ1-5; weak D call: TRBD1 (5 bases). Germline V gene sequence: CDR1 SGDLS, CDR2 YYNGEE. The ends were cut back, 0 bases at V and 0 bases at J, with 7 bases in the middle. The CDR3 consists of 15 residues. CDR3 protein: CASSVAGGSNQPQHF. The CDR3 DNA follows: TGTGCCAGCAGCGTAGCTGGGGGTAGCAATCAGCCCCAGCATTTT.

Only a few counts were recorded for this clone. Other DNA sequences from this sample encode an identical CDR3 as well. The chain combines TRBV19 with TRBJ2-7; D unresolved. V shed 6 bases and J shed 2 bases, with 8 bases lying between them. This CDR3 is built from 12 residues. CDR1 is LNHDA, CDR2 SQIVND, per germline (reference sequence). The CDR3 spells CASSIGPYEQYF. CDR3 nucleotides: TGTGCCAGTAGCATTGGACCCTACGAGCAGTACTTC.

The chain employs TRBV7-9 and TRBJ2-1, with 9 bases identical to TRBD1. This CDR3 has 17 amino acids. V was clipped by 5 bases and J by 9 bases; unmatched bases: 17. Germline loops: CDR1 SEHNR, CDR2 FQNEAQ (reference sequence). CDR3 residues: CASSQYYRDRAGGEQFF. The CDR3 DNA sequence: TGTGCCAGCAGCCAGTACTACCGGGACAGGGCGGGTGGTGAGCAGTTCTTC.

The V and J genes are TRBV5-6 and TRBJ1-4, with TRBD1 matching 9 bases. CDR1 is SGHDT and CDR2 is YYEEEE in the germline V gene. This CDR3 region has 16 residues. Germline trimming cut 4 bases from V and 10 bases from J; bases unmatched to any gene: 14. CDR3 DNA sequence: TGTGCCAGCAGCGTAGAACTCAGGGACAGGGAAAGAAAACTGTTTTTT. Translated, it gives CASSVELRDRERKLFF.

The chain links TRBV6-4 to TRBJ1-2; 8 positions match TRBD1. J lost 10 bases, V lost 8 bases, and 12 bases had no gene match. The V gene's germline CDR1 is MRHNA and CDR2 SNTAGT. The CDR3 runs 13 residues. The CDR3 sequence: CASGLDRVSAYTF. CDR3 sequence (DNA): TGTGCCAGCGGATTGGACAGGGTAAGTGCCTACACCTTC.

The CDR3 sequence: CASSQDRGADGYTF. The CDR3 nucleotides are TGTGCCAGCAGCCAGGACAGGGGAGCGGATGGCTACACCTTC. The chain carries TRBV7-6 and TRBJ1-2; TRBD1 aligns across 9 bases. Looked up from germline, CDR1 is SGHVS and CDR2 is FNYEAQ. This CDR3 has 14 residues. Trimming removed 5 bases from V and 6 bases from J; junction bases left unmatched: 7.

The chain links TRBV4-1 to TRBJ2-7; D possibly uses TRBD1 or TRBD2 (5 bases each). Germline CDR1 reads MGHRA; CDR2 reads YSYEKL. Between the trimmed V and J ends, which lost 0 bases and 5 bases, there was a span of 14 bases. This CDR3 has 15 amino acids. CDR3 nucleotide sequence: TGCGCCAGCAGCCAAGATGGAGGCAGGGACGACGAGCAGTACTTC. Protein sequence: CASSQDGGRDDEQYF.

V gene TRBV28 combines with J gene TRBJ2-3; 7 bases agree with TRBD2. The germline V gene encodes CDR1 MDHEN and CDR2 SYDVKM. With 3 bases clipped from V and 0 bases from J, the junction kept 9 bases outside the gene matches. The CDR3 totals 17 residues. In DNA form, the CDR3 reads TGTGCCAGCAGTTTGGGGCTAGCGGTTCCCAGCACAGATACGCAGTATTTT. Translation gives CASSLGLAVPSTDTQYF.